Listed below are T cell receptor beta chains from one sample, sequenced in a study of PD-L1 blockade in urothelial cancer. The repertoire was sequenced with immunoSEQ multiplex PCR; TCRdb's copy has only in-frame clones and lacks some. The table includes approximately 100,000 clones, roughly nine tenths detected once. The input for sequencing was PBMCs, taken around atezolizumab (anti-PD-L1) treatment. These receptors came from an elderly woman with urothelial cancer. The conserved cysteine and the conserved F or W are not part of the CDR3 here. A D gene is named only where the DNA matches it firmly.

TRBJ2-2 | TRBV9 | - | ASSVQGLDAGELF
TRBJ2-1 | TRBV12-5 | TRBD2 | ASGGGGPGNEQF
TRBJ1-4 | TRBV5-1 | - | ASSSDRVNEKLF
TRBJ2-3 | TRBV27 | - | KGRATTDTQY
TRBJ2-3 | TRBV5-1 | - | ASSLGEGDSTDTQY
TRBJ2-1 | TRBV30 | - | AWGRLRDEQF
TRBJ2-5 | TRBV9 | TRBD1 | ASSVAGQGKETQY
TRBJ1-4 | TRBV28 | TRBD1 | ASSSYGQGRSF
TRBJ2-3 | TRBV27 | - | ASSLALAPLDTQY
TRBJ2-2 | TRBV5-4 | - | AFRRGAPGELF
TRBJ1-5 | TRBV6-4 | - | ASTKNSNQPQH
TRBJ2-5 | TRBV9 | TRBD2 | ASSAGTSGQETQY
TRBJ2-2 | TRBV6-1 | TRBD1 | ASSEELQGDTGELF
TRBJ2-1 | TRBV30 | - | AWIIGGMAEQF
TRBJ2-2 | TRBV4-1 | - | ASSPATLINTGELF
TRBJ1-1 | TRBV28 | - | ASSLSRPPEAF
TRBJ2-5 | TRBV5-1 | - | ASSLGPSGQETQY
TRBJ2-7 | TRBV9 | - | ASSVEGGEQY
TRBJ2-7 | TRBV11-1 | - | ASSLERSTKQY
TRBJ1-1 | TRBV11-2 | - | ASSSSRGWTEAF
TRBJ2-7 | TRBV4-1 | TRBD2 | ASSQGVGRASEQY
TRBJ1-1 | TRBV2 | TRBD1 | ASSGGQTNTEAF